The next 23 T cell receptor beta chains were all read from a single sample in a study of Tregs in tolerant kidney transplant recipients. Libraries were prepared by immunoSEQ multiplex PCR; TCRdb keeps only in-frame clonotypes and omits some of them. This table has about 120,000 clones, around nine tenths appearing once. Sequenced input: CD4+ T cells from blood. These receptor sequences come from a human donor in good health.

The rearrangement joins TRBV18 to TRBJ2-2; 13 nucleotides agree with TRBD2. V dropped 5 bases and J dropped 7; count of bases not matched to a gene: 10. CDR3 length: 17 amino acids. Germline V lookup: CDR1 KGHSH, CDR2 LQKENI. The CDR3 is CASSETSGRIFGGELFF. The CDR3 region has the DNA TGTGCCAGCTCAGAGACTAGCGGGAGGATCTTTGGCGGGGAGCTGTTTTTT.

This chain uses TRBV19 with TRBJ1-1; D not resolved. There are 16 residues in the CDR3. The germline V gene has CDR1 LNHDA and CDR2 SQIVND (reference sequence). Trimming took 10 bases from V and 5 from J, leaving 26 bases between them. The CDR3 loop reads CATYPGRLGIVTEAFF. The CDR3 coding sequence is TGTGCCACCTACCCCGGCCGCTTAGGGATAGTAACTGAAGCTTTCTTT.

The CDR3 is CASGLVMGPRTETQYF. CDR3 in DNA: TGTGCTAGTGGTTTGGTAATGGGACCGAGAACGGAGACCCAGTACTTC. The V gene is TRBV12-5, the J gene TRBJ2-5; D possibly uses TRBD1 or TRBD2 (5 bases each). The V gene lost 0 bases and the J gene lost 5 bases, with 16 bases spanning the gap. The germline gives CDR1 LGHNT, CDR2 FRNRAP. The CDR3 length is 16 residues.

The chain employs TRBV19 and TRBJ1-5, with D maybe TRBD1 (5 bases). Deletions cut 3 bases from V and 3 bases from J, with 18 bases between. CDR3 length equals 17 residues. CDR1 and CDR2 from the germline V gene are LNHDA and SQIVND (reference sequence). CDR3 region: CASSMGDGEAYNQPQHF. The CDR3 nucleotides read TGTGCCAGTAGTATGGGGGACGGGGAAGCCTACAATCAGCCCCAGCATTTT.

The V call is TRBV7-2, the J call TRBJ1-2; D remains unclear. The CDR3 spans 14 residues. V gave up 1 base and J gave up 8 bases, with 14 bases separating them. In germline, CDR1 is SGHTA, CDR2 FQGNSA. CDR3 nucleotide sequence: TGTGCCAGCAGCTTAGTTGCTGAGGCGGGCGGCTACACCTTC. Translating it yields CASSLVAEAGGYTF.

This rearrangement joins TRBV18 to TRBJ1-2, with D maybe TRBD1 (5 bases). Germline-derived CDR1 and CDR2 are KGHSH and LQKENI. The CDR3 is made up of 16 amino acids. The V and J ends lost 3 bases and 8 bases respectively, with 22 bases between them. In DNA, the CDR3 is TGTGCCAGCTCACCTTATGGCCGGGCAGGGACCTACGGCTACACCTTC. Its translation is CASSPYGRAGTYGYTF.

The chain recombines TRBV7-6 with TRBJ2-7, with 10 nucleotides matching TRBD1. CDR1 SGHVS and CDR2 FNYEAQ come from the germline V gene. The ends lost 4 bases at V and 5 bases at J; junction bases unmatched: 8. This CDR3 spans 15 amino acids. CDR3 nucleotide sequence: TGTGCCAGCAGCTCCCTCCCGGGACAGGGGAACGAGCAGTACTTC. Encoded protein: CASSSLPGQGNEQYF.

This sequence joins TRBV14 and TRBJ2-4; 9 bases fit TRBD2. Germline V gene data show CDR1 as SGHDN and CDR2 as FVKESK. The CDR3 has 20 amino acids. The ends lost 0 bases at V and 0 bases at J; junction bases unmatched: 12. The CDR3 region is CASSQDRGTSSKGAKNIQYF. As DNA, the CDR3 is TGTGCCAGCAGCCAAGATCGTGGGACTAGCAGTAAGGGAGCCAAAAACATTCAGTACTTC.

This chain uses TRBV4-2 with TRBJ1-2; D unresolved. CDR1 is LGHNA, CDR2 YNFKEQ, per germline. Trimming removed 2 bases at V and 4 bases at J, with 17 bases between. This CDR3 comprises 16 residues. The CDR3 coding sequence is TGTGCCAGCAGCCAATCCACGTCGGAGGGTACCTATGGCTACACCTTC. Amino acid sequence: CASSQSTSEGTYGYTF.

This CDR3 reads CASTARLTSYEQYF. The CDR3 DNA reads TGTGCCAGCACTGCGAGGCTAACCTCCTACGAGCAGTACTTC. This chain links TRBV6-6 with TRBJ2-7, with D unresolved. There are 14 residues in the CDR3. V dropped 7 bases and J dropped 0 bases, with 13 bases sitting between them. Germline lookup yields CDR1 MNHNY and CDR2 SVGAGI (reference sequence).

This chain's CDR3 is CASSIAQAGPYNEQFF. The CDR3 region has the DNA TGTGCCAGTAGTATAGCCCAAGCGGGCCCCTACAATGAGCAGTTCTTC. The V call is TRBV19, the J call TRBJ2-1, with D perhaps TRBD2 (6 bases). CDR3 length: 16 residues. From germline, CDR1 is LNHDA and CDR2 SQIVND (reference sequence). V lost 1 base, J lost 2 bases, and 12 bases lay in between. The whole variable domain, remainder taken from reference TRBV19 and TRBJ2-1, is DGGITQSPKYLFRKEGQNVTLSCEQNLNHDAMYWYRQDPGQGLRLIYYSQIVNDFQKGDIAEGYSVSREKKESFPLTVTSAQKNPTAFYLCASSIAQAGPYNEQFFGPGTRLTVL.

The chain is built from TRBV7-7 and TRBJ2-5, with 14 nucleotides matching TRBD2. Germline V CDR1 and CDR2: SSHAT, FNYEAQ (reference sequence). J gave up 7 bases and V 5 bases, and 0 bases lay outside the gene matches. This CDR3 contains 13 residues. The CDR3 sequence: CASSGLAGGTQYF. Here the CDR3 DNA reads TGTGCCAGCAGCGGACTAGCGGGGGGGACCCAGTACTTC.

The gene calls are TRBV29-1 and TRBJ2-7, with 7 bases fitting TRBD1. The V segment lost 1 base and the J segment 9 bases; nucleotides outside the gene matches: 6. This CDR3 is 12 amino acids long. Germline V gives CDR1 SQVTM, CDR2 ANQGSEA. CDR3 bases: TGCAGCGTTGAAGGGGACAGCCGGGTGCAGTACTTC. Residues: CSVEGDSRVQYF.

The count of this clone is one. One end of the junction is discordant with germline, which a read error may explain. The chain joins TRBV20-1 to TRBJ2-1; D not resolved. The CDR3 is made up of 11 amino acids. CDR1 DFQATT and CDR2 SNEGSKA come from the germline V gene (reference sequence). The CDR3 is CSARPWNERFF. CDR3 sequence (DNA): TGCAGTGCTAGACCGTGGAATGAGCGGTTCTTC.

The chain couples TRBV29-1 to TRBJ1-1; D uncertain. Trimming removed 3 bases at V and 4 bases at J, with 12 bases between. The CDR3 sequence is 13 residues long. Germline CDR1 reads SQVTM; CDR2 reads ANQGSEA. This chain's CDR3 is CSVEREAGTEAFF. Written as DNA, the CDR3 is TGCAGCGTTGAGAGAGAGGCCGGCACTGAAGCTTTCTTT.

The chain couples TRBV10-2 to TRBJ1-5; D gene ambiguous. The CDR3 length is 17 residues. The germline gives CDR1 WSHSY, CDR2 SAAADI. Trimming took off 1 base at V and 0 bases at J, with 13 bases between the two ends. The CDR3 DNA follows: TGCGCCAGCAGTGAGTACGCCAGCGGCTATAGCAATCAGCCCCAGCATTTT. Protein sequence: CASSEYASGYSNQPQHF.

The genes are TRBV6-1 and TRBJ2-5, with D possibly TRBD1 on 6 matching bases. V was cut by 0 bases and J by 9 bases, with 20 bases left in between. CDR3 length: 16 amino acids. Germline-derived CDR1 and CDR2 are MNHNS and SASEGT. The DNA of the CDR3 is TGTGCCAGCAGTGAAGCGCGGGCAGACAGGAGATGGGCCCAGTACTTC. This sequence encodes CASSEARADRRWAQYF.

V and J are TRBV5-1 and TRBJ1-1; D ambiguous. Germline loops: CDR1 SGHRS, CDR2 YFSETQ. The CDR3 runs 14 residues. Deletions cut 6 bases from V and 3 bases from J, with 15 bases between. Here the CDR3 DNA reads TGCGCCAGCAAGACTCAGCCGGCGGACACTGAAGCTTTCTTT. Its translation is CASKTQPADTEAFF.

This chain connects TRBV9 to TRBJ2-7, with TRBD2 identical over 11 bases. This CDR3 is built from 14 residues. The V gene's germline CDR1 is SGDLS and CDR2 YYNGEE. The trim removed 2 bases at V and 4 bases at J, leaving 2 bases unmatched. CDR3 DNA sequence: TGTGCCAGCAGCGTGGGACTAGCGGATTACGAGCAGTACTTC. Its protein product is CASSVGLADYEQYF.

The chain carries TRBV6-1 and TRBJ1-2, with 8 bases that match TRBD1. The ends lost 5 bases at V and 7 bases at J; junction bases unmatched: 9. From germline, CDR1 is MNHNS and CDR2 SASEGT. The CDR3 totals 14 residues. The CDR3 coding sequence is TGTGCCAGCAGTCGGACAGGGAGGGAAGTTGGCTACACCTTC. Translating gives CASSRTGREVGYTF.

The chain carries TRBV4-2 and TRBJ2-1; D possibly corresponds to TRBD2 (6 bases). The CDR3 totals 17 residues. Germline V gene lookup returns CDR1 LGHNA and CDR2 YNFKEQ. Trimming took off 1 base at V and 7 bases at J, with 20 bases between the two ends. The CDR3 DNA is TGTGCCAGCAGCCAAGTTTCCCTGGAGGGAGGAAGTAATGAGCAGTTCTTC. Protein sequence: CASSQVSLEGGSNEQFF.

This chain connects TRBV14 to TRBJ1-3; D gene uncertain. Germline V gene sequence: CDR1 SGHDN, CDR2 FVKESK. This CDR3 is built from 15 residues. V dropped 4 bases and J dropped 0 bases, with 10 bases sitting between them. For the CDR3, the DNA is TGTGCCAGCAGCCCAGGACGGGGCTCTGGAAACACCATATATTTT. Residues: CASSPGRGSGNTIYF.

The V call is TRBV5-1, the J call TRBJ2-3, with TRBD2 as a possible D gene (5 bases). The CDR3 has 13 amino acids. CDR1 is SGHRS, CDR2 YFSETQ, per germline. The ends were cut back, 4 bases at V and 6 bases at J, with 12 bases in the middle. The DNA for the CDR3 is TGCGCCAGCAGCCCTCAAAAGCGGGATACGCAGTATTTT. Translation: CASSPQKRDTQYF.